The rows below give T cell receptor beta chains drawn from one sample of a study of cytomegalovirus exposure and HLA in healthy donors. The method was immunoSEQ multiplex PCR; TCRdb's version includes in-frame clones alone and lacks a portion of them. The data show tens of thousands of clones, approximately 90% seen once. Sequenced material: PBMCs. These receptors all stem from a young woman in good health and CMV-seronegative. The CDR3 runs from the conserved cysteine through the conserved F or W. A D gene is named only where the DNA matches it firmly.

v_call | d_call | cdr3_aa
TRBV18 | - | CASSPTGYEQYF
TRBV6-1 | TRBD2 | CASSDWAGAPYNEQFF
TRBV27 | TRBD1 | CASRPDRENGGYTF
TRBV4-3 | - | CASSQVYPTGELFF
TRBV5-1 | TRBD1 | CASSLDRQGEENIQYF
TRBV29-1 | TRBD1 | CSVAGTGRTEAFF
TRBV28 | - | CASSSRLFF
TRBV28 | TRBD2 | CASSWASGRVETQYF
TRBV7-2 | - | CASSLDGGSTDTQYF
TRBV4-2 | - | CASSRRSSETQYF
TRBV14 | - | CASSSGSRLQETQYF
TRBV4-2 | TRBD2 | CASSQEVRLAGGFTQYF
TRBV19 | - | CASSIDTNYGYTF
TRBV6-5 | - | CASSSDSLWDYGYTF
TRBV21-1 | - | CASSKGRVDRARTGELFF
TRBV5-1 | TRBD2 | CASSLRLAGAYEQYF
TRBV5-1 | TRBD1 | CASSLAPTGSGNTIYF
TRBV5-1 | TRBD1 | CASSLEDRAGETQYF
TRBV6-5 | TRBD2 | CASNRLAGAYEQYF
TRBV7-2 | TRBD2 | CASSPGLAVETQYF
TRBV11-2 | TRBD2 | CASSSNSGSSYNEQFF
TRBV6-6 | - | CASSYSRVGGDGYTF
TRBV27 | - | CASSLAVGGSYGYTF
TRBV7-9 | - | CSSSLVLGGPSEQFF
TRBV30 | - | CAWSVQGTDTQYF
TRBV6-1 | TRBD1 | CASSFGTGEGYTF
TRBV6-6 | TRBD1 | CASSWTGYQETQYF
TRBV11-2 | - | CASSLVVTSTDTQYF
TRBV4-1 | - | CASSQEATYEQYF
TRBV5-5 | - | CASSLFGGMNTEAFF
TRBV28 | TRBD2 | CASLSGSSYQNEQFF
TRBV7-9 | - | CASSLTKGSSGNTIYF
TRBV7-2 | TRBD1 | CASSLDRGLADTIYF
TRBV30 | TRBD1 | CAWTIDRGPTDTQYF
TRBV7-6 | - | CASSLGGHEQYF
TRBV28 | TRBD1 | CASGQGGSYEQYF
TRBV11-1 | - | CASSLAATSAAYEQYF
TRBV27 | TRBD1 | CASSSGGGYGYTF
TRBV2 | TRBD2 | CASRPGLAGDTQYF
TRBV29-1 | TRBD1 | CSVEGQGNTEAFF
TRBV7-2 | - | CASSLAGTLSNIQYF
TRBV6-1 | TRBD2 | CASSEEWLAGGRQFF
TRBV7-3 | TRBD1 | CASSLGQGTEAFF
TRBV5-1 | - | CASSLGDWYYEQYF
TRBV7-2 | - | CASSSDIVSYEQYF
TRBV9 | - | CASSAQAYNEQFF